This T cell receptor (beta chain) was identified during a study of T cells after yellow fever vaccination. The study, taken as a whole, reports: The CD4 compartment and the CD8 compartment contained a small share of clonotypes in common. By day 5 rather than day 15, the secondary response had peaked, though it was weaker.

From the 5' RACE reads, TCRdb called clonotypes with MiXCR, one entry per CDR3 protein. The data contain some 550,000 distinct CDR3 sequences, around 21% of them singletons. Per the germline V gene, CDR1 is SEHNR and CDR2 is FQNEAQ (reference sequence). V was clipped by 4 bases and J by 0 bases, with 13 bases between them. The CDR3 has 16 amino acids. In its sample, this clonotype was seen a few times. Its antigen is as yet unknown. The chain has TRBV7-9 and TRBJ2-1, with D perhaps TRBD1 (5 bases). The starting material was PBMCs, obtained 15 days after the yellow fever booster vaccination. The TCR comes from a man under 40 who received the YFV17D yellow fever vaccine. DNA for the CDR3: TGTGCCAGCAGCTCCTTACAGGCTAGCTCCTACAATGAGCAGTTCTTC. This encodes CASSSLQASSYNEQFF.